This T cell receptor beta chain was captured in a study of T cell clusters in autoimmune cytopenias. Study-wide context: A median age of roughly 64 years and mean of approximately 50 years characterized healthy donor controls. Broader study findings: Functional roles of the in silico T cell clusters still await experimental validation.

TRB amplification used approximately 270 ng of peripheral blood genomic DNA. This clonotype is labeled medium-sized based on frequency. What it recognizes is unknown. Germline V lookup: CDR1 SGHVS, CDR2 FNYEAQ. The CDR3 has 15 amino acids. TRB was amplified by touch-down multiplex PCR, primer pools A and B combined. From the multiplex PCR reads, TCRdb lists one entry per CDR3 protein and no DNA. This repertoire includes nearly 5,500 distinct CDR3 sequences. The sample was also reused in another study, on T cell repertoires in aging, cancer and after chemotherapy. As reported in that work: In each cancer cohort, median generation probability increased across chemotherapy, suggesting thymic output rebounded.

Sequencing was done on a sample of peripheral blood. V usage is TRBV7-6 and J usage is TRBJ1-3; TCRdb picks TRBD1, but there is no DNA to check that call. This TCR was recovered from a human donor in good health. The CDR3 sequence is CASSITGVSGNTIYF.